This TCR beta chain was documented in a study of PD-L1 blockade in urothelial cancer. Study in general: The analyses of blood took place 3 weeks (second dose) and 6 weeks after treatment start.

Data came from immunoSEQ multiplex PCR; TCRdb stores just in-frame clones and leaves some out. The table lists 56,000 or so clones, roughly 85% of them singletons. Time point described: pretreatment peripheral blood. Patients' urothelial carcinoma was locally advanced or metastatic. In its sample, this clone was seen a few times. V was pared by 0 bases and J by 4 bases, with 12 bases of the junction left unmatched. The CDR3 is made up of 17 amino acids. Looked up from germline, CDR1 is MNHEY and CDR2 is SMNVEV (reference sequence). Material: PBMCs, obtained around atezolizumab (anti-PD-L1) treatment. This sequence originates from a man aged 70-80 years with urothelial cancer. This chain links TRBV27 with TRBJ2-7; the match to TRBD1 covers 7 bases. CDR3 bases: TGTGCCAGCAGTTTATCGAATTGGGCGGACAGGACATACGAGCAGTACTTC. Its protein is CASSLSNWADRTYEQYF.